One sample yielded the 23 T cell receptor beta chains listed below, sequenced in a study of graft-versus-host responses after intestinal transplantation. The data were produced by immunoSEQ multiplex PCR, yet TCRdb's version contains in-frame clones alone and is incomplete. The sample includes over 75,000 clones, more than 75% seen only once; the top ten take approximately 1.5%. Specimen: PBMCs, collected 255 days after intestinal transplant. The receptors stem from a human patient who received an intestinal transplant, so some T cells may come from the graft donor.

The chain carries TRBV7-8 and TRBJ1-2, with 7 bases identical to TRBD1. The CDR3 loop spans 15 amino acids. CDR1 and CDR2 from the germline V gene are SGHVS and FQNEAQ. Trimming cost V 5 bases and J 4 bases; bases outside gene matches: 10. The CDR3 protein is CASSPGGGTFYGYTF. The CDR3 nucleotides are TGTGCCAGCAGCCCAGGGGGAGGGACTTTCTATGGCTACACCTTC.

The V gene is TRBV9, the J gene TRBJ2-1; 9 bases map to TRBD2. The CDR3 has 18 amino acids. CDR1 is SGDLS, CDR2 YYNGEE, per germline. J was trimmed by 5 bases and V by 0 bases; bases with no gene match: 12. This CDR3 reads CASSVEKSGRKGDNEQFF. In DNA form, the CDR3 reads TGTGCCAGCAGCGTAGAGAAGAGCGGGAGGAAGGGAGACAATGAGCAGTTCTTC. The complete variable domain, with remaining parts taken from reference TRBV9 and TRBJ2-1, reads DSGVTQTPKHLITATGQRVTLRCSPRSGDLSVYWYQQSLDQGLQFLIQYYNGEERAKGNILERFSAQQFPDLHSELNLSSLELGDSALYFCASSVEKSGRKGDNEQFFGPGTRLTVL.

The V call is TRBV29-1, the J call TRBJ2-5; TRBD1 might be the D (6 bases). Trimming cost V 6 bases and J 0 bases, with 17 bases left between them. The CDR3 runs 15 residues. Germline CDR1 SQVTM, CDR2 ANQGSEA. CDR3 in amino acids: CSVQSGTSYQETQYF. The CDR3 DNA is TGCAGCGTGCAATCCGGGACAAGCTACCAAGAGACCCAGTACTTC.

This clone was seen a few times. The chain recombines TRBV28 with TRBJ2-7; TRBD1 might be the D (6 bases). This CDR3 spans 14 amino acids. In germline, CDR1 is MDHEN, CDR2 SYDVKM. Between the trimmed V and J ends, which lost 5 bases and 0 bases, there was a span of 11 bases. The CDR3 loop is CASSPGVGSYEQYF. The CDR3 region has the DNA TGTGCCAGCAGTCCAGGGGTGGGCTCCTACGAGCAGTACTTC.

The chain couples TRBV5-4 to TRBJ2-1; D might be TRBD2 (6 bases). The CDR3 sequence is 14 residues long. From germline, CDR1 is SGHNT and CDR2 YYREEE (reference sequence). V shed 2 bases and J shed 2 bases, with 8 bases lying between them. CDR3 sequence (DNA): TGTGCCAGCAGCTTTCCGGGGGCCTACAATGAGCAGTTCTTC. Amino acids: CASSFPGAYNEQFF.

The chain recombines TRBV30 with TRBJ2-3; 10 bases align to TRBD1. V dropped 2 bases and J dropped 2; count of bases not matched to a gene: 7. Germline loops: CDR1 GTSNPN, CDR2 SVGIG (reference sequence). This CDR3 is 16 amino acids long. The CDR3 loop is CAWSWWTGGFTDTQYF. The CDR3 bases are TGTGCCTGGAGTTGGTGGACAGGGGGTTTCACAGATACGCAGTATTTT.

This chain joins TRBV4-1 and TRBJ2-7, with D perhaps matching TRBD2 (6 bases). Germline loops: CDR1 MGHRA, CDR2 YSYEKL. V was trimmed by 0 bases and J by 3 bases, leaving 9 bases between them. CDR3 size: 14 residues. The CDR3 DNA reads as TGCGCCAGCAGCCAAGATCCGGGGGTCTACGAGCAGTACTTC. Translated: CASSQDPGVYEQYF.

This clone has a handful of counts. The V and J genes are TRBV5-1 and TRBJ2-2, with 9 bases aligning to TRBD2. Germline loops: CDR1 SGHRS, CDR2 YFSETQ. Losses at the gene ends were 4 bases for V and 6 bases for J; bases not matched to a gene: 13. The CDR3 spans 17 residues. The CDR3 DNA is TGCGCCAGCAGCCCAGAGCGGGGGGTCAGTCGTTCCGGGGAGCTGTTTTTT. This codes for CASSPERGVSRSGELFF.

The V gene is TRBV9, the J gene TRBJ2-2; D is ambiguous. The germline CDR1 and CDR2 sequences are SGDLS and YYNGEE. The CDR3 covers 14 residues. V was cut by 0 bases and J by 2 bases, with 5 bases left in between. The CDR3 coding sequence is TGTGCCAGCAGCGTAGGGGTTAACACCGGGGAGCTGTTTTTT. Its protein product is CASSVGVNTGELFF.

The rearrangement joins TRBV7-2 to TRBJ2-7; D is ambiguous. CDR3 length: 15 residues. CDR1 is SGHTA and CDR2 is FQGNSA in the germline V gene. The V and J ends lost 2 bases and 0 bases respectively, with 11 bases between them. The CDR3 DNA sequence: TGTGCCAGCAGCTTAATCCCTCTAAGCTCCTACGAGCAGTACTTC. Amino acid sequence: CASSLIPLSSYEQYF.

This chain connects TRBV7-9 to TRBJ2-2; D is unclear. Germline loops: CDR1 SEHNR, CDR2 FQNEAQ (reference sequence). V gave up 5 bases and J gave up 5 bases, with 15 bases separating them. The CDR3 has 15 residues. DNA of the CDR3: TGTGCCAGCAGCGTAGTTACCTGGGATACCGGGGAGCTGTTTTTT. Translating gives CASSVVTWDTGELFF.

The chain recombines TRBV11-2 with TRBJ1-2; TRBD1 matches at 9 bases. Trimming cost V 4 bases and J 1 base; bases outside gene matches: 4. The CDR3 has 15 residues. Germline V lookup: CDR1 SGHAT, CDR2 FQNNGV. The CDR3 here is CASSWGQGNNYGYTF. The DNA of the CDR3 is TGTGCCAGCAGCTGGGGACAGGGAAATAACTATGGCTACACCTTC.

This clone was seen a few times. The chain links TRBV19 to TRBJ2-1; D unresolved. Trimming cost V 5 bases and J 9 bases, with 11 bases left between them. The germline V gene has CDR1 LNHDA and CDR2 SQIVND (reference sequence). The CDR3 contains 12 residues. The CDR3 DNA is TGTGCCAGTAGTTTTACAACGGGTGAGCAGTTCTTC. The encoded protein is CASSFTTGEQFF.

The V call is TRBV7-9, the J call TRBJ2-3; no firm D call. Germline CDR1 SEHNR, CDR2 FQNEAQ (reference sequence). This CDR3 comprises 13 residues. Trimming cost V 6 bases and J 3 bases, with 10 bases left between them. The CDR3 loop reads CASSHPLTDTQYF. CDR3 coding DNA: TGTGCCAGCAGTCACCCCCTTACAGATACGCAGTATTTT. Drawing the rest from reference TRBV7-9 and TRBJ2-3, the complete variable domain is DTGVSQNPRHKITKRGQNVTFRCDPISEHNRLYWYRQTLGQGPEFLTYFQNEAQLEKSRLLSDRFSAERPKGSFSTLEIQRTEQGDSAMYLCASSHPLTDTQYFGPGTRLTVL.

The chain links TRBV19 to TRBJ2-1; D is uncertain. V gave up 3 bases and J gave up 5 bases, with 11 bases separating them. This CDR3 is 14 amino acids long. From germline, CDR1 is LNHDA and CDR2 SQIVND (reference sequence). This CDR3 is CASSISGWDNEQFF. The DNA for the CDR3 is TGTGCCAGTAGTATCTCCGGGTGGGACAATGAGCAGTTCTTC.

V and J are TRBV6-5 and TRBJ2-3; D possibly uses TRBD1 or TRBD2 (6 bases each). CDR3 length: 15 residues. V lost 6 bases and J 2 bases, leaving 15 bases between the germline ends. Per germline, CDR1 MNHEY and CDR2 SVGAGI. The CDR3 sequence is CASSPGAGYTDTQYF. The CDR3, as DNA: TGTGCCAGCAGCCCAGGGGCGGGATACACAGATACGCAGTATTTT.

CDR3: CASSIGRHEQFF. The DNA of the CDR3 is TGTGCCAGTAGTATTGGGAGACATGAGCAGTTCTTC. The chain uses TRBV19 and TRBJ2-1; D possibly corresponds to TRBD2 (5 bases). Trimming took 3 bases from V and 8 from J, leaving 8 bases between them. The CDR3 has 12 amino acids. Germline V gives CDR1 LNHDA, CDR2 SQIVND (reference sequence).

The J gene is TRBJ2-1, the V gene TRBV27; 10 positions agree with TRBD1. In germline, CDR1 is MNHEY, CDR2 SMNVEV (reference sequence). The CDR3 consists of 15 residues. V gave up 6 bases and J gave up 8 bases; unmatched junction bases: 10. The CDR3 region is CASRLRQGAGDEQFF. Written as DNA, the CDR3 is TGTGCCAGCAGACTCAGACAGGGGGCAGGCGATGAGCAGTTCTTC.

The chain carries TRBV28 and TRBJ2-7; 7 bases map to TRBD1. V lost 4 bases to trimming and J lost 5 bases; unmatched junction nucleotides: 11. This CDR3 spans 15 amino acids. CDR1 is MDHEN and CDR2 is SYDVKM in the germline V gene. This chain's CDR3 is CASSSPSLGTDEQYV. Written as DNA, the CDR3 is TGTGCCAGCAGTTCCCCCTCACTTGGGACAGACGAGCAGTACGTC.

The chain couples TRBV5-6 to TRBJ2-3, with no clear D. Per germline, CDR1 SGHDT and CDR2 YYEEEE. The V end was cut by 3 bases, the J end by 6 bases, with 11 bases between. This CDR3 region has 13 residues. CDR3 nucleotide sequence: TGTGCCAGCAGCTCAGACCGACCCGATACGCAGTATTTT. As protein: CASSSDRPDTQYF. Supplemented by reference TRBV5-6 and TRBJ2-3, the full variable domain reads DAGVTQSPTHLIKTRGQQVTLRCSPKSGHDTVSWYQQALGQGPQFIFQYYEEEERQRGNFPDRFSGHQFPNYSSELNVNALLLGDSALYLCASSSDRPDTQYFGPGTRLTVL.

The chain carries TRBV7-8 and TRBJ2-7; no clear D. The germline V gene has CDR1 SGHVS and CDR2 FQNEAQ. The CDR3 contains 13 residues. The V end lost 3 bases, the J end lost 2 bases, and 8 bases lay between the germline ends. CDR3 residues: CASSLRSTYEQYF. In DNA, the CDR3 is TGTGCCAGCAGCTTGCGGAGTACCTACGAGCAGTACTTC.

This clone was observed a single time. This CDR3 reads CASSSVTMNTEAFF. As DNA, the CDR3 is TGTGCCAGCAGTTCCGTCACCATGAACACTGAAGCTTTCTTT. This rearrangement joins TRBV28 to TRBJ1-1, with D unclear. Germline CDR1 MDHEN, CDR2 SYDVKM. There are 14 residues in the CDR3. The V and J ends lost 4 bases and 0 bases respectively, with 9 bases between them.

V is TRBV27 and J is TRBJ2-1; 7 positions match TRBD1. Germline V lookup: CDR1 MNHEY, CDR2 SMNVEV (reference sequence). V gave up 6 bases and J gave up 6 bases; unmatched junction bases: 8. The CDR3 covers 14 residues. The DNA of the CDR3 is TGTGCCAGCAGCCTATGGGACAGCTCCAATGAGCAGTTCTTC. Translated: CASSLWDSSNEQFF.